A selection of T cell receptor beta chains follows, all from one sample in a study of T cell responses to AZD1222 COVID-19 vaccine. Clones were sequenced by immunoSEQ multiplex PCR, and TCRdb holds only the in-frame ones, with some missing. The sample lists about 150,000 clones; around 87% were seen once. The starting material was peripheral blood, obtained 28 days after the second AZD1222 dose. These receptors all come from an adult who received the AZD1222 COVID-19 vaccine. Both conserved end residues are part of each CDR3. The D gene is left open where the match is weak. For some rows the clone size is stated as once, few or many, or as a class when expanded; others skip it.

cdr3_nt cdr3_aa v_call d_call j_call clone_size
TGTGCCATCAGTGATAGTGGGAGTAGCACAGATACGCAGTATTTT CAISDSGSSTDTQYF TRBV10-3 NA TRBJ2-3 once
TGTGCCAGCAGCCAAGAAAAAGGGACAGGGGGCGAAAAACTGTTTTTT CASSQEKGTGGEKLFF TRBV4-2 TRBD1 TRBJ1-4 NA
TGTGCCAGCAGTTTACCGGGACTTGCCTACGAGCAGTACTTC CASSLPGLAYEQYF TRBV2 NA TRBJ2-7 NA
TGTGCCAGCAGTTACGGGCAGGGGGCTTTAGGAGAGACCCAGTACTTC CASSYGQGALGETQYF TRBV6-2/TRBV6-3 TRBD1 TRBJ2-5 once
TGTGCCAGTAGTGTACGGAGCGGGAGGCATGAGCAGTTCTTC CASSVRSGRHEQFF TRBV19 TRBD2 TRBJ2-1 NA
TGTGCCAGCGAAGATAGGGGGAGTAAAACCGGGGAGCTGTTTTTT CASEDRGSKTGELFF TRBV28 NA TRBJ2-2 NA
TGTGCCAGCAGCTTTAATTCGAACACTGAAGCTTTCTTT CASSFNSNTEAFF TRBV7-2 NA TRBJ1-1 NA
TGTGCCACCAGTGACCCGGAGTCCGCCAGGGGGCTGGGTACGCAGTATTTT CATSDPESARGLGTQYF TRBV24-1 TRBD1 TRBJ2-3 NA
TGTGCCAGCAGCTTGGAGGACAGGGCAACCGAGACCCAGTACTTC CASSLEDRATETQYF TRBV5-4 TRBD1 TRBJ2-5 NA
TGTGCCAGCAGTCGGACAACAGATACGCAGTATTTT CASSRTTDTQYF TRBV28 NA TRBJ2-3 NA
TGCGCCAGCAGCTCTCAGGGGGCCTTCACTGAAGCTTTCTTT CASSSQGAFTEAFF TRBV5-1 TRBD1 TRBJ1-1 NA
TGTGCCAGTATCCGGGGGACATCGAACACTGAAGCTTTCTTT CASIRGTSNTEAFF TRBV19 NA TRBJ1-1 NA
TGTGCCAGCAGTTCTCGCCCGGGGGGCTACGAGCAGTACTTC CASSSRPGGYEQYF TRBV6-2/TRBV6-3 TRBD2 TRBJ2-7 NA
TGTGCCAGCAGCTTATACCAGGGCTCCTACGAGCAGTACTTC CASSLYQGSYEQYF TRBV7-2 NA TRBJ2-7 NA
TGTGCCAGTACTCATGACAGGGTAGGAACCGGGGAGCTGTTTTTT CASTHDRVGTGELFF TRBV19 TRBD1 TRBJ2-2 NA
TGTGCCAGCAGTGAGCTCCCGGGCAGGGCCGGATCAAAAAACACTGAAGCTTTCTTT CASSELPGRAGSKNTEAFF TRBV2 NA TRBJ1-1 NA
TGCAGCGTTCGAGCAGGGGGCCCCTACGAGCAGTACTTC CSVRAGGPYEQYF TRBV29-1 TRBD1 TRBJ2-7 NA
TGTGCCAGCACCCAAGGACAGCTCTCTGGAAACACCATATATTTT CASTQGQLSGNTIYF TRBV6-5 NA TRBJ1-3 NA
TGTGCCAGCTCACCAGCTGGGGGCGCGAACACCGGGGAGCTGTTTTTT CASSPAGGANTGELFF TRBV18 NA TRBJ2-2 NA
TGTGCCAGCGCCTTGGGGGGACAGGGATCCGAGCAGTACTTC CASALGGQGSEQYF TRBV28 TRBD1 TRBJ2-7 NA
TGTGCCAGCAGCTATATCGGGACTAGCGACTACAATGAGCAGTTCTTC CASSYIGTSDYNEQFF TRBV7-3 TRBD2 TRBJ2-1 NA
TGTGCCAGCAGCTTAGGGACTAGTGCCGAAAACATTCAGTACTTC CASSLGTSAENIQYF TRBV7-9 TRBD2 TRBJ2-4 NA
TGTGCCAGCAGTCCGGGACAGGGGTACTATGGCTACACCTTC CASSPGQGYYGYTF TRBV6-2/TRBV6-3 TRBD1 TRBJ1-2 NA
TGTGCCAGCAGCACGGGACAGAACACTGAAGCTTTCTTT CASSTGQNTEAFF TRBV12-3/TRBV12-4 NA TRBJ1-1 once
TGTGCCAGCAGTGCAACTAGCGGGAGAGATACGCAGTATTTT CASSATSGRDTQYF TRBV7-3 TRBD2 TRBJ2-3 NA
TGCAGCGTTGCTGGCCTCGTGGGCACCGGGGAGCTGTTTTTT CSVAGLVGTGELFF TRBV29-1 NA TRBJ2-2 NA
TGTGCCAGCAGCTCGTACAATGAGCAGTTCTTC CASSSYNEQFF TRBV5-4 NA TRBJ2-1 NA
TGTGCCTCAGGACCGGATAGCAATCAGCCCCAGCATTTT CASGPDSNQPQHF TRBV10-3 NA TRBJ1-5 once
TGTGCCTGGAGGCAGGAGGGGGTGAGCACTGAAGCTTTCTTT CAWRQEGVSTEAFF TRBV30 NA TRBJ1-1 few
TGCGCCAGCAGCCCGGGAAGCACAGGGGACAACTATGGCTACACCTTC CASSPGSTGDNYGYTF TRBV4-3 TRBD1 TRBJ1-2 NA
TGTGCCAGCAGCTGGACTAGCGGGTTTCTCTTC CASSWTSGFLF TRBV5-8 TRBD2 TRBJ2-7 NA
TGTGCCAGCAGCCAAGTCCCGGATGAGCAGTTCTTC CASSQVPDEQFF TRBV3-1/TRBV3-2 NA TRBJ2-1 NA
TGTGCCAGCAGTGGTGACGAAGGCACAGATACGCAGTATTTT CASSGDEGTDTQYF TRBV28 NA TRBJ2-3 NA
TGTGCCAGCAGCTTGACAGGGGGCCATGGCTACACCTTC CASSLTGGHGYTF TRBV7-8 TRBD1 TRBJ1-2 once
TGTGCCAGCAGCTACAGGGGGCTCACCGGGGAGCTGTTTTTT CASSYRGLTGELFF TRBV5-6 TRBD1 TRBJ2-2 NA
TGCGCCAGCAGTCCCAACAGGGGCCCCTACGAGCAGTACTTC CASSPNRGPYEQYF TRBV4-3 TRBD1 TRBJ2-7 many
TGCGCCAGCAGCTTCGGACAGGGAAACCTGGCGGAACTGTTTTTT CASSFGQGNLAELFF TRBV5-1 TRBD1 TRBJ1-4 NA
TGTGCCGGCAGGGGGTTGAGTGGGGCCAACGTCCTGACTTTC CAGRGLSGANVLTF TRBV6-5 TRBD1 TRBJ2-6 NA
TGCAGTGCTAGTATATACGGGAGAATGAACACTGAAGCTTTCTTT CSASIYGRMNTEAFF TRBV20-1 NA TRBJ1-1 NA
TGTGCCAGCAGATCCGGGCCCCGGTGGACCGGGGAGCTGTTTTTT CASRSGPRWTGELFF TRBV7-2 NA TRBJ2-2 few
TGTGCCAGCAGCTATAAGACTAACCCAATATCCTACGAGCAGTACTTC CASSYKTNPISYEQYF TRBV7-2 NA TRBJ2-7 NA